The source of this T cell receptor (beta chain) is a study of beta chain features in type 1 diabetes. Study-level information: No patient-donor differences in age, gender, total cells or subset yield. Overall study results and limits: The study found moderately but significantly shorter TCRB CDR3s in all four CD4+ subsets of Type 1 diabetes patients.

Remarks on this clone: Antigen: not known.

Expressed TCRB transcripts got sequenced, as all isolated RNA was reverse transcribed. Data came from immunoSEQ multiplex PCR; TCRdb stores just in-frame clones and leaves some out. The repertoire holds about 110,000 clones, 30% to 40% seen once, with about 0.063% in the top ten. Looked up from germline, CDR1 is LNHDA and CDR2 is SQIVND (reference sequence). Trimming removed 8 bases from V and 1 base from J; junction bases left unmatched: 7. The CDR3 runs to 14 residues. This TCR came from a woman aged 18-29 years in good health. The sample was stem cell memory CD4+ T cells from blood. The chain employs TRBV19 and TRBJ1-1; 7 bases agree with TRBD1. The CDR3 loop reads CASQQDRRNTEAFF. CDR3 nucleotides: TGTGCCAGTCAGCAGGACAGGAGGAACACTGAAGCTTTCTTT.